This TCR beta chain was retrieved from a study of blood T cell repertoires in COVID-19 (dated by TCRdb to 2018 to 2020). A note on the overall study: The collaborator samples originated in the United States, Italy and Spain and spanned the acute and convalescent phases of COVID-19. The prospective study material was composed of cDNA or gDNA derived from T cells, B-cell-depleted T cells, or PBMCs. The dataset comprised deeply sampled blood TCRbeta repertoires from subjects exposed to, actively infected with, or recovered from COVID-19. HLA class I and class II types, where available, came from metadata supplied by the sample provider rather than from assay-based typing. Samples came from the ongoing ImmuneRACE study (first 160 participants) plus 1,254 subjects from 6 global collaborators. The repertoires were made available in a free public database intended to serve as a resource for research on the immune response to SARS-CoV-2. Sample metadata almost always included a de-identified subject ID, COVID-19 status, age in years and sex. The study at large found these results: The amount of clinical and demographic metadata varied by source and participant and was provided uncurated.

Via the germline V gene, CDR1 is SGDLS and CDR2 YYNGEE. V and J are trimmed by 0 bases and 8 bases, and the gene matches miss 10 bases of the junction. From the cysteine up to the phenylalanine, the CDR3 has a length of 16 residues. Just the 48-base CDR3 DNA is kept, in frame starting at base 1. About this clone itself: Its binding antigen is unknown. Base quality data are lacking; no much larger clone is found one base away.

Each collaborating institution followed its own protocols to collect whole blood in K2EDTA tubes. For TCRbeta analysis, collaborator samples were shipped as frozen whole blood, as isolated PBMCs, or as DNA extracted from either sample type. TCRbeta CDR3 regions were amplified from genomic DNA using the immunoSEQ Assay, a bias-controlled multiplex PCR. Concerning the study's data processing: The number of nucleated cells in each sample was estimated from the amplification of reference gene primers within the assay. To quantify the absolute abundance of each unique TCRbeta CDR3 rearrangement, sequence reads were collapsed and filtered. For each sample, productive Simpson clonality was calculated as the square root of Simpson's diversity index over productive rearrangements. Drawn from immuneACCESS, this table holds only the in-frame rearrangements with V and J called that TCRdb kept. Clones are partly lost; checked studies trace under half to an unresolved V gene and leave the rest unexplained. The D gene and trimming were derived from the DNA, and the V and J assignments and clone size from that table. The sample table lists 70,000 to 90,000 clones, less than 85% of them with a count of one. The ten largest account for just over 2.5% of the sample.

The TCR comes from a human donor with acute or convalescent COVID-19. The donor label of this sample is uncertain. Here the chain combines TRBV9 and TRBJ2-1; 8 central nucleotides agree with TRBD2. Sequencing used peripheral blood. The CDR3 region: CASSVVMRGDRDEQFF. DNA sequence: TGTGCCAGCAGCGTAGTGATGCGGGGGGACCGGGATGAGCAGTTCTTC. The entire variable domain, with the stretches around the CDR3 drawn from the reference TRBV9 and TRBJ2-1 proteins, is DSGVTQTPKHLITATGQRVTLRCSPRSGDLSVYWYQQSLDQGLQFLIQYYNGEERAKGNILERFSAQQFPDLHSELNLSSLELGDSALYFCASSVVMRGDRDEQFFGPGTRLTVL.